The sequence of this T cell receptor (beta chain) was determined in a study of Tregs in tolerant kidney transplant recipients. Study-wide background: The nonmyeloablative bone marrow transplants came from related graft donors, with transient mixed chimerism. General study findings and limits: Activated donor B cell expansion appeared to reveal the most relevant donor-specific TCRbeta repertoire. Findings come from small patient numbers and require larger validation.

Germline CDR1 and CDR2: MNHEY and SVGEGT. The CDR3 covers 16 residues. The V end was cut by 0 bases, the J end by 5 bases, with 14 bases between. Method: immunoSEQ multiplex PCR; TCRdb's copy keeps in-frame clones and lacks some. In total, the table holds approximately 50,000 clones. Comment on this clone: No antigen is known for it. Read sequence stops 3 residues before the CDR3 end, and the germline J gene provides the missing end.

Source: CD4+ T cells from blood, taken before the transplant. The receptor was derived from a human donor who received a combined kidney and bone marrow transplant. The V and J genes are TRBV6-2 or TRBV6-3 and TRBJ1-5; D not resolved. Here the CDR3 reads CASSYSIRGLDQPQHF. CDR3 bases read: TGTGCCAGCAGTTACTCGATACGGGGATTAGATCAGCCC.